This TCR beta chain comes out of a study of cytomegalovirus exposure and HLA in healthy donors (TCRdb year 2017). Describing the broader study: According to an earlier analysis of 587 of the donors, about 170 million T cells yielded roughly 110 million unique TCR beta sequences and 276 Gb of sequence data. The number of donors typed differed by locus, with 629-630 for A, B, C, DRB1 and DQB1, about 500 for DQA1, 600 to 610 for DPA1, and 450 to 480 for DPB1. All discovery cohort repertoires had been generated on a single sequencing platform. The study was designed to test whether signatures of past pathogen exposure could be identified by cataloging public T cell receptors. Roughly 5 DR-DQ haplotypes were treated as single units for association and clustering because of strong linkage in the cohort. Across some 400 genotyped donors of the cohort, an average of roughly 250,000 unique TCR beta nucleotide sequences per donor were sequenced, and around 19% of those sequences were non-productive. In a later analysis, previously published TCR beta repertoires from hundreds of donors were re-analyzed and high-resolution HLA genotyping was added so that TCR occurrence patterns could be studied. The study combined high-throughput TCR immunosequencing, statistical association of individual TCRs with disease status, and machine learning to predict cytomegalovirus infection status. Donor age, sex, ethnicity and CMV serostatus were compiled together with the repertoire data. Genome-wide SNP genotypes for about 55% of the 666 donors were used in a later genetic analysis, which treated that subset as a discovery cohort. An early release covering over 500 HLA-typed donors comprised about 300 gigabases of sequencing data and roughly 86 million unique TCR sequences. Among the approximately 400 genotyped donors, roughly 80% belonged to the genetic ancestry cluster associated with self-reported Caucasian donors. A separate validation cohort of 100 to 150 different subjects was used in addition to the approximately 700-subject first cohort. The later analysis used no new phenotypic data to find candidate immune exposures, relying instead on TCR beta sequences and their occurrence across donors. To decide whether each TCR beta V gene segment behaved as functional or pseudogenic, an earlier analysis of some 540 of the donors relied on high-throughput TCR beta sequencing. Using immunosequencing, the study profiled T cell repertoires from around 670 subjects and related those repertoires to cytomegalovirus serostatus. Both class I and class II loci were covered by HLA typing, at four-digit resolution. The paper's findings and limits, for the study overall: Presence/absence analyses assumed roughly uniform sequencing depth across donors, an assumption that may not hold. The 87-base-pair reads could not distinguish some IMGT-functional V segments, including TRBV6-2 and TRBV6-3, so those segments were excluded. V-gene and J-gene trimming of TCR beta chains was associated with a missense DCLRE1C variant in a later genetic analysis, and the association was replicated in an independent cohort. For the cohort, immune exposure information was limited to CMV serostatus. In the study, some 160 TCR beta chains were listed as associated with cytomegalovirus. Compared with the roughly 710-donor mean, donors in an Asian-associated ancestry cluster had fewer N-insertions in productive TCRs, according to a later genetic analysis. Because counts were too low, about 15 rarely observed V segments, including chromosome 9 orphons, were left out of the earlier analysis of 587 of the donors. A further reported finding was that TCR beta sequences accurately predicted the HLA-A and HLA-B alleles for most subjects in the first cohort. Most TCR sequences were observed very rarely across donors, whereas some public TCRs were present in many individuals. According to a later analysis, TCR association rates differed among HLA loci, with DRB1 alleles showing the most associated TCRs and HLA-C alleles showing the fewest. Linkage disequilibrium might explain the correlated functional status among segregating V segments, but an unknown experimental factor could not be ruled out. Because HLA typing was missing for some donors at each locus, association tests included only the typed subset. Only TCR beta chains were sequenced in this cohort, and the absence of alpha or paired-chain data limited detectable features. A cluster of highly shared sequence variants was judged likely to be a technical artifact of the sequencing pipeline. A later analysis reported that several top co-occurrence clusters appeared linked to parvovirus B19, influenza, CMV and Epstein-Barr virus. In an earlier analysis of several hundred of the donors, most TCR beta V segments were observed in productive rearrangements about 87% or about 30% of the time, broadly matching IMGT annotations. A later analysis found that most CMV-associated TCR beta chains appeared HLA-restricted, with HLA associations seemingly driven largely by CMV exposure. When HLA alleles, especially DR and DQ, strongly co-occurred, attributing TCR associations to individual alleles was difficult. A later analysis found that HLA-associated TCR beta chains were more clonally expanded and had lower generation probabilities than equally common non-associated chains. The authors suggested that the approach could potentially be generalized to other disease states and immunological phenotypes. In vitro tests confirmed that a few of the cytomegalovirus-associated TCR beta chains recognize cytomegalovirus antigens. In both the original and validation cohorts, the classifier was reported to diagnose cytomegalovirus status with high specificity and sensitivity. In a later analysis, around 17,000 TCR beta sequences were associated with specific HLA alleles at a false discovery rate of 0.05.

The receptor library was made with the immunoSEQ multiplex PCR assay. The multiplex PCR relied on a mix of 60 forward primers for TCR Vbeta segments and 13 reverse primers for TCR Jbeta segments. The CDR3 region of rearranged TCR beta genes was amplified from genomic DNA with a multiplex PCR assay. The amplified TCR beta libraries were sequenced on the Illumina HiSeq System as 87-base-pair reads. The study's processing was this. A later analysis tallied tens of millions of unique TCR beta chains across the 650 to 750 repertoires, and about 10 million of those chains were shared by two or more donors. A nearest-neighbor algorithm error-corrected the raw reads and collapsed the reads into unique sequences, merging closely related sequences to remove PCR and sequencing errors. Alignment of CDR3 sequences to IMGT reference sequences was used to assign V, D and J gene segments. For a sequence to be retained, a match of at least six nucleotides was required to both a V gene segment and a J gene segment. Rearrangements were called productive when the CDR3 lacked stop codons and stayed in frame with V and J; all others were non-productive. CDR3 was defined according to IMGT convention as the region running from the second conserved V-encoded cysteine to the conserved J-encoded phenylalanine. Sequences without an unambiguous match to a single V gene segment were excluded from the earlier analysis of a few hundred of the donors. An earlier analysis of several hundred of the donors called V segments functional above 56.7% productive rearrangements and segregating when the between-donor standard deviation exceeded 5%. To diagnose cytomegalovirus status from the catalog of TCR beta chain sequences, a statistical classification framework was built. In a later analysis, TCR nucleotide sequences were compared against IMGT/GENE-DB human TR gene sequences so that V and J genes could be assigned. Using the TCRdist pipeline, a later analysis assigned CDR3 sequences along with most-parsimonious VDJ recombination scenarios. In a later analysis, each TCR beta chain was defined by its CDR3 amino acid sequence together with its V-gene family, and reads without a unique V-gene family were excluded. As a way to deal with suspected cross-contamination and a sequencing artifact, a later analysis dropped roughly 600 nucleotide sequences that were highly shared and had low generation probability. A later analysis calculated a clonal expansion index for each public chain from normalized within-repertoire ranks of inferred template counts. Generation probabilities in a later analysis came from a VDJ recombination model fitted to out-of-frame rearrangements, and those results were checked against IGoR. In a later analysis, TCR-TCR, TCR-HLA and TCR-CMV co-occurrence was scored with hypergeometric tests, and a repertoire-size bias correction was applied to TCR pairs. A later analysis estimated false discovery rates by permuting HLA or CMV assignments 20 times. In a later analysis, co-occurring TCRs were grouped with DBSCAN, and TCRdist sequence similarity was added when clustering was performed within HLA-allele-positive subsets. Repertoires with fewer than 30,000 or more than 120,000 public chains, plus five repertoires with anomalous nucleotide sharing, were excluded from co-occurrence clustering. TCRdb's version of the immuneACCESS table is confined to in-frame rearrangements and falls short of the full clone set. An unresolved V gene accounts for under half of the shortfall where checked; the remainder is of unknown origin. V, J and clone size reflect that table, while D and trimming were determined from the DNA. The sample profile shows under 150,000 clones; over 75% of them were found once. Of the sample, approximately 2.3% falls within the top ten clones.

The cohort consisted of 670 or so healthy bone marrow donors. At the time of sampling, every cohort member was nominally healthy, though immune exposures that went unrecorded were likely present. The donor tested CMV seronegative and was one of the 352 seronegative cohort members. A peripheral blood sample was collected from each donor, and TCR beta sequencing was performed on peripheral blood mononuclear cells. Genomic DNA extraction from the blood cell samples was performed with the Qiagen DNeasy Blood Extraction Kit. V and J are truncated by 5 bases and 0 bases respectively, leaving an intervening sequence of 15 bases. The CDR3, cysteine through phenylalanine, is 15 amino acids long. The read is trimmed to its CDR3 DNA, 45 bases read in frame from base 1. The germline V gene yields SGDLS for CDR1 and YYNGEE for CDR2. To note about this clone: This clone's antigen is unknown. No base quality values were provided; no much bigger clone lies one nucleotide off.

The TCR comes from a male donor in good health and CMV-seronegative. The sequencing sample was made of PBMCs. This chain joins TRBV9 to TRBJ2-7, and perhaps TRBD1 as D gene, on 6 matching bases. The base sequence is TGTGCCAGCAGAAGTAACAGGGAGAGCTCCTACGAGCAGTACTTC. This gives the protein CASRSNRESSYEQYF. The full variable domain, with segments outside the CDR3 supplied by the reference TRBV9 and TRBJ2-7 proteins, appears as DSGVTQTPKHLITATGQRVTLRCSPRSGDLSVYWYQQSLDQGLQFLIQYYNGEERAKGNILERFSAQQFPDLHSELNLSSLELGDSALYFCASRSNRESSYEQYFGPGTRLTVT.